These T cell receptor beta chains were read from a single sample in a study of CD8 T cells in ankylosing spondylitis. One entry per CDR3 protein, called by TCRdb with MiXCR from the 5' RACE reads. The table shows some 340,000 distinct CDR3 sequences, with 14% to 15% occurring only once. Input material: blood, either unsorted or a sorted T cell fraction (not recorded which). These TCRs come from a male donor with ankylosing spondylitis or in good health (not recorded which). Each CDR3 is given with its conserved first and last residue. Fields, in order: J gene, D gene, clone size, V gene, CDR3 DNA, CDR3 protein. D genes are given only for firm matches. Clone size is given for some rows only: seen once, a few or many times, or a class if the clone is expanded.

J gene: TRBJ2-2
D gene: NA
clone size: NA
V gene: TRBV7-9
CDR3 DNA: TGTGCCAGCAGCCCCCAGGGTGCAAAAGAAACCGGGGAGCTGTTTTTT
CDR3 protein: CASSPQGAKETGELFF

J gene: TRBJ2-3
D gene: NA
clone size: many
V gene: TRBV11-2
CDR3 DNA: TGTGCCAGCAGCTCCGGACTGAACACAGATACGCAGTATTTT
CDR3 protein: CASSSGLNTDTQYF

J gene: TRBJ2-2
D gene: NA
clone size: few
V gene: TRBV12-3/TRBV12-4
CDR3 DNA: TGTGCCAGCAGTTTAGCACAGGGCGACACCGGGGAGCTGTTTTTT
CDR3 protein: CASSLAQGDTGELFF

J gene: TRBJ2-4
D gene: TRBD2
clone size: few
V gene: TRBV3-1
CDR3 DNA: TGTGCCAGCAGCCGGGAGACTAGCGGGGTCCCGTCCCCCAACATTCAGTACTTC
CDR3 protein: CASSRETSGVPSPNIQYF

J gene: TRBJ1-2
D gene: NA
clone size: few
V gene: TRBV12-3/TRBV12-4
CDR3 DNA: TGTGCCAGCAGTCCGTGGGGGCCTGAAGATGGCTACACCTTC
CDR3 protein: CASSPWGPEDGYTF

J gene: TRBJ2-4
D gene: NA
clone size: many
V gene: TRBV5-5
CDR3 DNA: TGTGCCAGCAGCCCTGTGTCCGAGGGTGGTAAAAACATTCAGTACTTC
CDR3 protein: CASSPVSEGGKNIQYF

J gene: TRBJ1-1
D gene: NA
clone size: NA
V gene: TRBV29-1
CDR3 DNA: TGCAGCGTTGAAGACCTCATGGGCACTGAAGCTTTCTTT
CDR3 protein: CSVEDLMGTEAFF

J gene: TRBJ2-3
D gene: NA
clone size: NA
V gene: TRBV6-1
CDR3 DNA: TGTGCCAGCAGGACAGATACGCAGTATTTT
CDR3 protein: CASRTDTQYF

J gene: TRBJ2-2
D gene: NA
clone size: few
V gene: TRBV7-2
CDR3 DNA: TGTGCCAGCAGCTTAGATTTCTCGAACACCGGGGAGCTGTTTTTT
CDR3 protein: CASSLDFSNTGELFF

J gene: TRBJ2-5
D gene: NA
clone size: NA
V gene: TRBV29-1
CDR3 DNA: TGCAGCGTCGATCCGAGTGGGCAGCGGAGAGAGACCCAGTACTTC
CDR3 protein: CSVDPSGQRRETQYF

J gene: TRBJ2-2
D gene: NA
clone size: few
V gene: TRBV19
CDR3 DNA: TGTGCCTGTGGAGAACTGAGGGCCGGGGAGCTGTTTTTT
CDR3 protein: CACGELRAGELFF

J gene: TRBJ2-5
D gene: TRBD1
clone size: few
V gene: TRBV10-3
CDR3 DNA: TGTGCCATCAGTGCCTCGGCAGGGGGCGGGGAGACCCAGTACTTC
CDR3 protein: CAISASAGGGETQYF

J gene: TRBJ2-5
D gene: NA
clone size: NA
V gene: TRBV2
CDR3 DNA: TGTGCCAGCAGTGCGAGGACCTACCAAGAGACCCAGTACTTC
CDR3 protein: CASSARTYQETQYF

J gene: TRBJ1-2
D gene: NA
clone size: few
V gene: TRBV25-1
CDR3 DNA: TGTGCCAGCAGGGGAGTAGCTAACTATGGCTACACCTTC
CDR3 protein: CASRGVANYGYTF

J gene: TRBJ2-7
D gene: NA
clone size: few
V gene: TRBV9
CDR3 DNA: TGTGCCAGCAGCGTAGATGAGGGGACCTACGAGCAGTACTTC
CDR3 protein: CASSVDEGTYEQYF

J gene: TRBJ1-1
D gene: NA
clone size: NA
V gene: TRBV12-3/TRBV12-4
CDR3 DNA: TGTGCCAGCAGTTTAAGACCAAATGAAGCTTTCTTT
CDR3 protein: CASSLRPNEAFF